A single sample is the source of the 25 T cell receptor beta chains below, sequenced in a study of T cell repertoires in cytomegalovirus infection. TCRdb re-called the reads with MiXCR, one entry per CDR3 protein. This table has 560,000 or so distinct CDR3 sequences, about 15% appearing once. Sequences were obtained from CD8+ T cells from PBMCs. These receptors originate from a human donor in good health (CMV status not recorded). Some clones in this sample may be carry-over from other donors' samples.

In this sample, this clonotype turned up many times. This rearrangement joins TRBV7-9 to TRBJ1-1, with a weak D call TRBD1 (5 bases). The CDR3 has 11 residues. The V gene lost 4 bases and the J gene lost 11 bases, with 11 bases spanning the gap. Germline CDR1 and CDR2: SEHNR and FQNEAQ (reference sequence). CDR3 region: CASSSGESAFF. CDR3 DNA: TGTGCCAGCAGCTCGGGGGAGAGTGCTTTCTTT.

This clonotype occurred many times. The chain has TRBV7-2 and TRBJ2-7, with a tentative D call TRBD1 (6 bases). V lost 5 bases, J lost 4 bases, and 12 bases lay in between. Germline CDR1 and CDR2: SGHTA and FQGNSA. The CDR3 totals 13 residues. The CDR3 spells CASSLRTVYEQYF. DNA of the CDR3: TGTGCCAGCAGCCTCCGGACAGTGTACGAGCAGTACTTC.

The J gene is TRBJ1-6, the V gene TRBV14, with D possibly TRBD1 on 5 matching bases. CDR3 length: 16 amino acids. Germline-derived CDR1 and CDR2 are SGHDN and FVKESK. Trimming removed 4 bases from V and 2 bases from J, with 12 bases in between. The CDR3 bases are TGTGCCAGCAGCCTTTATCGGACAACCTATAATTCACCCCTCCACTTT. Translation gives CASSLYRTTYNSPLHF.

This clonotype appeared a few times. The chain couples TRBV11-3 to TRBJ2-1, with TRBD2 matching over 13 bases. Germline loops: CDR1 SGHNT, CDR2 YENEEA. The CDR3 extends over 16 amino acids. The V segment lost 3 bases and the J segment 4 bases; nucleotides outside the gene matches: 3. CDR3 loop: CASSFWTSGSYNEQFF. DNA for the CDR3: TGTGCCAGCAGCTTCTGGACTAGCGGGAGTTACAATGAGCAGTTCTTC.

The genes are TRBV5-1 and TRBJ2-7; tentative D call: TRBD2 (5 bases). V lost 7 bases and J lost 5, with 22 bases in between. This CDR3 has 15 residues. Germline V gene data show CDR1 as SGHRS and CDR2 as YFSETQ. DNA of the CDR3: TGCGCCAGCGGATACCTGGTCGGGTCGAGGGACGAGCAGTACTTC. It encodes CASGYLVGSRDEQYF.

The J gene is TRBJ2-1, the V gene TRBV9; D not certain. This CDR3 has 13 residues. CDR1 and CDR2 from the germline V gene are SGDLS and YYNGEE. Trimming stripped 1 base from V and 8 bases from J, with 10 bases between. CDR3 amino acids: CASSVFPRDEQFF. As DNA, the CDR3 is TGTGCCAGCAGCGTATTTCCTCGAGATGAGCAGTTCTTC.

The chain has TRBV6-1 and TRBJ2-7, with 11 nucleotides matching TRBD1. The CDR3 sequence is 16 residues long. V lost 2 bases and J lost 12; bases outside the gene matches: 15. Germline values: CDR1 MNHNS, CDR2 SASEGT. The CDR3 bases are TGTGCCAGCAGTGAACGAAAGGGTCGGACAGGGGGCGCGCTGTACTTC. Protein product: CASSERKGRTGGALYF.

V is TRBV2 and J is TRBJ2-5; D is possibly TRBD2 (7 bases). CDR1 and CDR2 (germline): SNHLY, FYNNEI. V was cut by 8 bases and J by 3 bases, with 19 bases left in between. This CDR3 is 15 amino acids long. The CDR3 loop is CASPRGAGKEETQYF. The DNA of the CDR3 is TGTGCCAGCCCCCGGGGGGCGGGGAAGGAAGAGACCCAGTACTTC.

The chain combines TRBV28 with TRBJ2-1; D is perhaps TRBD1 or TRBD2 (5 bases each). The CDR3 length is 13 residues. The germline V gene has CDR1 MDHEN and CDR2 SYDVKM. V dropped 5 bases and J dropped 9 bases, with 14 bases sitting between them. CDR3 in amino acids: CASSLGVASEQFF. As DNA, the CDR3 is TGTGCCAGCAGTCTGGGGGTTGCCAGTGAGCAGTTCTTC.

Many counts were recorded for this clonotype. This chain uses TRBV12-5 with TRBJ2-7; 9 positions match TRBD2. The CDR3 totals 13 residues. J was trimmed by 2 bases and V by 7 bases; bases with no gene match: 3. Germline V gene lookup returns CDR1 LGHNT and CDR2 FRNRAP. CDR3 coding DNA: TGTGCTAGTGTTAGCGGGGGAACCTACGAGCAGTACTTC. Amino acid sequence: CASVSGGTYEQYF. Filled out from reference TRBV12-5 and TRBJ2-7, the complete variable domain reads DARVTQTPRHKVTEMGQEVTMRCQPILGHNTVFWYRQTMMQGLELLAYFRNRAPLDDSGMPKDRFSAEMPDATLATLKIQPSEPRDSAVYFCASVSGGTYEQYFGPGTRLTVT.

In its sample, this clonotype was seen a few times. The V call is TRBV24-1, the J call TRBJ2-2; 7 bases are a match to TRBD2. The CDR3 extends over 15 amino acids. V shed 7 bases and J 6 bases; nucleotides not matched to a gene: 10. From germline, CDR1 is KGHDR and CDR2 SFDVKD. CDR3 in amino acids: CATRGGSGKAGELFF. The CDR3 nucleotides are TGTGCCACCAGAGGCGGAAGCGGGAAGGCCGGGGAGCTGTTTTTT.

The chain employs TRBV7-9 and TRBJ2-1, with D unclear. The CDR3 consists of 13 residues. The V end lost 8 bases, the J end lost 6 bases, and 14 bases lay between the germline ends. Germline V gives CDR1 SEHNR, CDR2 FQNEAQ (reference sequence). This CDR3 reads CASEYPHTNEQFF. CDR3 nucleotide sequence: TGTGCCAGCGAGTACCCCCATACCAATGAGCAGTTCTTC.

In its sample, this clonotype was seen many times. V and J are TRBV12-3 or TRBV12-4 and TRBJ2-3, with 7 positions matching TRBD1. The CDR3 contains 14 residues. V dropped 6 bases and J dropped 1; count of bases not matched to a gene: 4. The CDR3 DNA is TGTGCCAGCAGGAAAGACAGGGGCACAGATACGCAGTATTTT. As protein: CASRKDRGTDTQYF.

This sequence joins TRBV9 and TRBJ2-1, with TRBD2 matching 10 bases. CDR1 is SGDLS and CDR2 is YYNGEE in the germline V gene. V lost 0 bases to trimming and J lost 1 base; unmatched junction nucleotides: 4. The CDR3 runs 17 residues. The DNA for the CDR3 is TGTGCCAGCAGCGTAGCTAGCGGGGGAGCATCCTACAATGAGCAGTTCTTC. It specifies CASSVASGGASYNEQFF.

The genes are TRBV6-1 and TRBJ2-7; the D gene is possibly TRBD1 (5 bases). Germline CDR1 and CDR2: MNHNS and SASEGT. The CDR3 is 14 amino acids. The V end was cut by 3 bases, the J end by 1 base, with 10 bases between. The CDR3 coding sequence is TGTGCCAGCAGTGATGACAGTGAATCCTACGAGCAGTACTTC. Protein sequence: CASSDDSESYEQYF.

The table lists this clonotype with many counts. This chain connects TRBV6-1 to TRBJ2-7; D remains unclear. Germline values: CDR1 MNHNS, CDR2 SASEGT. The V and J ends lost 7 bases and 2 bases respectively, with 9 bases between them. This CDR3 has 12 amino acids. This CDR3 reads CASTLYAYEQYF. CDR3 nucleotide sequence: TGTGCCAGCACCCTTTACGCCTACGAGCAGTACTTC.

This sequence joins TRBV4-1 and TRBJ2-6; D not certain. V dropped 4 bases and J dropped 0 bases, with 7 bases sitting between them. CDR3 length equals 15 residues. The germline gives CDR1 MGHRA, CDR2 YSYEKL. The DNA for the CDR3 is TGCGCCAGCAGCCTCCTGAGCTCTGGGGCCAACGTCCTGACTTTC. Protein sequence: CASSLLSSGANVLTF.

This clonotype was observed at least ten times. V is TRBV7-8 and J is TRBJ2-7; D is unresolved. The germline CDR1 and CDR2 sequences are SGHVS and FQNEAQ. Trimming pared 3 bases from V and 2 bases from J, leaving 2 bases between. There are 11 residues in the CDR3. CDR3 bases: TGTGCCAGCAGCTTTACCTACGAGCAGTACTTC. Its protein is CASSFTYEQYF.

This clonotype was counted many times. CDR3 DNA: TGTGCCAGCATGAGGGGGGAGAGGGGGAGGTATGGCTACACCTTC. It is translated as CASMRGERGRYGYTF. The V call is TRBV7-3, the J call TRBJ1-2; D perhaps matches TRBD1 (6 bases). The V gene's germline CDR1 is SGHTA and CDR2 FQGTGA. CDR3 length equals 15 residues. The V gene lost 7 bases and the J gene lost 5 bases, with 20 bases spanning the gap.

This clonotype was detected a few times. CDR3 region: CAIRGAASLSYEQYF. In DNA, the CDR3 is TGTGCCATCAGGGGGGCGGCGAGTCTCTCCTACGAGCAGTACTTC. The rearrangement uses TRBV10-3 and TRBJ2-7, with a weak D call TRBD1 (6 bases). Trimming took off 6 bases at V and 0 bases at J, with 15 bases between the two ends. The CDR3 has 15 residues. CDR1 is ENHRY and CDR2 is SYGVKD in the germline V gene.

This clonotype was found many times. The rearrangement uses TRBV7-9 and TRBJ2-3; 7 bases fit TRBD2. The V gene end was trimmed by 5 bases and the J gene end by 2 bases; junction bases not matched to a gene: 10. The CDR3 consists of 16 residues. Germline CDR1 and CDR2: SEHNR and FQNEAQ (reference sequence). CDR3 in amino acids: CASSPTAGRITDTQYF. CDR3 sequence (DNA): TGTGCCAGCAGCCCAACAGCGGGGCGGATCACAGATACGCAGTATTTT.

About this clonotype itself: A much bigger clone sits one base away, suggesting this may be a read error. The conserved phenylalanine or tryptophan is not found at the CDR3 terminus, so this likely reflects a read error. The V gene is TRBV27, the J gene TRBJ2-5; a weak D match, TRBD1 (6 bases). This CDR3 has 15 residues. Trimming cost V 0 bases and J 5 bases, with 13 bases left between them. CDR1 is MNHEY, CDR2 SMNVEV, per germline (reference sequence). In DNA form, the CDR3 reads TGTGCCAGCAGTTTATCTTCAGGGGCCCGGGAGACCCAGTACTTA. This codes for CASSLSSGARETQYL.

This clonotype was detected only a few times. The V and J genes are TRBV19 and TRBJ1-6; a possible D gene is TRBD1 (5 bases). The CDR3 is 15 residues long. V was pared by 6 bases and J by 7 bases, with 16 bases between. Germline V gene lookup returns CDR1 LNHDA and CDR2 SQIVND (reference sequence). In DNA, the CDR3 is TGTGCCAGTAGGGTGACGGACAAAAGGAATTCACCCCTCCACTTT. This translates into CASRVTDKRNSPLHF.

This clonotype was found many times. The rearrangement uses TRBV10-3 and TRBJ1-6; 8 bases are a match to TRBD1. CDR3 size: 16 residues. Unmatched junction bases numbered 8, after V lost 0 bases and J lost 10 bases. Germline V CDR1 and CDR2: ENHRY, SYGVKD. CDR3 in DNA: TGTGCCATCAGTGAGTCCGGAGCAGGGGGCGCCTCACCCCTCCACTTT. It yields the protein CAISESGAGGASPLHF.

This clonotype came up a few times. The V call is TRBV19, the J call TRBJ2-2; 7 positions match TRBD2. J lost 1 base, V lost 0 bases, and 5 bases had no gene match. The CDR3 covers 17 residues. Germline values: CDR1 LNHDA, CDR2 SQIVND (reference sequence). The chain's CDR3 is CASSIDPKRENTGELFF. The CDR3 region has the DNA TGTGCCAGTAGTATAGATCCGAAGCGGGAGAACACCGGGGAGCTGTTTTTT.